The clone carrying this T cell receptor beta chain was seen just once. Antigen unknown. The sample originates from a study of shared clonotypes between healthy human individuals. General study findings and limits: The four-donor shared clonotypes exceeded non-shared clonotypes in generation probability, with non-shared ones scoring lower. Since donors were few, the genetic and exposure-history diversity represented was limited.

Replicate PCRs from sorted subsets contained approximately 190 ng DNA, which is around 30,000 T cell genomes. Using immunoSEQ multiplex PCR, the repertoire was profiled, and TCRdb retains in-frame clones only, with some absent. The repertoire holds about 960,000 clones, with over 60% as singletons. Germline V CDR1 and CDR2: SGHTA, FQGNSA. This CDR3 has 15 amino acids. The trim removed 1 base at V and 2 bases at J, leaving 3 bases unmatched. V is TRBV7-2 and J is TRBJ2-7, with 9 bases lining up with TRBD2. Sequencing was done on a sample of memory CD4+ T cells sorted from blood. Subset: CD45RA-negative fraction. The receptor was isolated from a young man in good health. In DNA, the CDR3 is TGTGCCAGCAGCTTAGGGACTAGCGTGGCCTACGAGCAGTACTTC. This encodes CASSLGTSVAYEQYF.